This T cell receptor (beta chain) was recovered during a study of shared clonotypes between healthy human individuals. Sequencing used immunoSEQ multiplex PCR; TCRdb keeps in-frame clones, though not all of them. The table has about 2 million clones, 85% to 95% seen once. Positive CCR7 selection of CD45RO-negative cells yielded the naive CD8 cells, and terminally differentiated effector memory CD45RA+ cells were excluded. The CDR3 covers 14 residues. V was trimmed by 4 bases and J by 0 bases, leaving 7 bases between them. CDR1 and CDR2 from the germline V gene are LNHDA and SQIVND (reference sequence).

The sequencing input was naive CD8+ T cells sorted from blood. The chain is built from TRBV19 and TRBJ2-1; D gene unclear. This receptor was obtained from a man in his late teens or twenties in good health. The CDR3 loop reads CASSSGYSYNEQFF. The CDR3 nucleotides are TGTGCCAGTAGTAGCGGTTACTCCTACAATGAGCAGTTCTTC.